A single sample gave rise to the 31 T cell receptor beta chains below, sequenced in a study of OX40 agonist ivuxolimab in advanced cancers. Libraries came from the immunoSEQ multiplex PCR assay. This is the immuneACCESS table as TCRdb keeps it, with only in-frame sequences that have V and J called. A part of the clones is gone; compared with another copy, unresolved V genes explain less than half, and the rest is unexplained. This sample gives around 61,000 clones in total; around 80% of them show up just once. Roughly 5.1% of the sample lies in the top ten. This material consisted of CD4+ or CD8+ T cells sorted from blood, taken in a trial of the OX40 agonist ivuxolimab. These receptor sequences come from an adult with an advanced solid tumor such as melanoma, head and neck, liver or kidney cancer.

The V call is TRBV7-2, the J call TRBJ2-2, with D perhaps given as TRBD1 or TRBD2 (6 bases each). V was shortened by 1 base and J by 10 bases, with 13 bases between the two germline ends. CDR1 and CDR2 from the germline V gene are SGHTA and FQGNSA. The CDR3 contains 14 residues. CDR3 residues: CASSLVRGEEELFF. DNA of the CDR3: TGTGCCAGCAGCTTAGTTAGGGGGGAGGAGGAGCTGTTTTTT.

This clone was found a few times. The chain has TRBV4-2 and TRBJ2-7; D is possibly TRBD2 (6 bases). The CDR3 length is 16 residues. Germline assignment: CDR1 LGHNA and CDR2 YNFKEQ. The germline V and J ends were trimmed by 0 bases and 6 bases, with 18 bases remaining between them. The CDR3 spells CASSQDLGRRGVEQYF. CDR3 nucleotide sequence: TGTGCCAGCAGCCAAGATCTAGGGAGGCGCGGGGTCGAGCAGTACTTC.

The table lists this clone with a count of one. The chain links TRBV13 to TRBJ2-3; D gene uncertain. V was shortened by 1 base and J by 4 bases, with 3 bases between the two germline ends. CDR1 is PRHDT and CDR2 is FYEKMQ in the germline V gene (reference sequence). The CDR3 loop spans 12 amino acids. CDR3 in amino acids: CASSLVADTQYF. The CDR3 coding sequence is TGTGCCAGCAGCTTAGTAGCAGATACGCAGTATTTT.

This sequence joins TRBV5-1 and TRBJ2-1; D gene unclear. The CDR3 is 13 residues long. Germline-derived CDR1 and CDR2 are SGHRS and YFSETQ. V was clipped by 0 bases and J by 5 bases, with 6 bases between them. The CDR3 region is CASSLGLNNEQFF. CDR3 DNA: TGCGCCAGCAGCTTGGGACTGAACAATGAGCAGTTCTTC.

J is TRBJ2-6 and V is TRBV7-9; D may match TRBD1 or TRBD2 (5 bases each). Germline V gene sequence: CDR1 SEHNR, CDR2 FQNEAQ (reference sequence). This CDR3 comprises 15 residues. Trimming took 5 bases from V and 0 from J, leaving 8 bases between them. CDR3 protein: CASSLGGSGANVLTF. CDR3 bases: TGTGCCAGCAGCCTTGGGGGCTCTGGGGCCAACGTCCTGACTTTC.

This clone showed up just once. The chain couples TRBV7-9 to TRBJ2-5, with D perhaps TRBD1 or TRBD2 (5 bases each). The germline V and J ends were trimmed by 5 bases and 1 base, with 14 bases remaining between them. The CDR3 extends over 15 amino acids. CDR1 is SEHNR and CDR2 is FQNEAQ in the germline V gene (reference sequence). The CDR3 sequence: CASSEGTPAQETQYF. The CDR3 DNA reads as TGTGCCAGCAGCGAGGGGACCCCGGCCCAAGAGACCCAGTACTTC.

The chain has TRBV7-2 and TRBJ1-2; TRBD1 is a possible D gene (5 bases). The CDR3 runs to 14 residues. Germline CDR1 is SGHTA and CDR2 is FQGNSA. Trimming shortened V by 6 bases and J by 3 bases, and 14 bases separated the two germline ends. CDR3 protein: CASRSTGTYYGYTF. The DNA for the CDR3 is TGTGCCAGCAGGTCCACCGGGACCTACTATGGCTACACCTTC.

The chain has TRBV5-1 and TRBJ1-4; a weak D match, TRBD1 (5 bases). Germline V gives CDR1 SGHRS, CDR2 YFSETQ. V lost 0 bases to trimming and J lost 4 bases, with 28 bases between them. This CDR3 spans 21 amino acids. The CDR3 is CASSLGESSGTVGGGNEKLFF. CDR3 bases: TGCGCCAGCAGCTTGGGCGAAAGCAGCGGCACAGTGGGCGGGGGTAATGAAAAACTGTTTTTT.

V gene TRBV6-5 combines with J gene TRBJ2-7; D is possibly TRBD1 or TRBD2 (6 bases each). The CDR3 has 14 residues. Germline CDR1 reads MNHEY; CDR2 reads SVGAGI. V lost 7 bases and J lost 3, with 16 bases in between. DNA of the CDR3: TGTGCCAGCATGCAATTCGGGGGCGGCTACGAGCAGTACTTC. The encoded protein is CASMQFGGGYEQYF.

This sequence joins TRBV9 and TRBJ2-3; weak D call: TRBD2 (5 bases). The CDR3 is made up of 15 amino acids. Germline V gives CDR1 SGDLS, CDR2 YYNGEE. Trimming pared 6 bases from V and 6 bases from J, leaving 20 bases between. DNA of the CDR3: TGTGCCAGCACCCTCTGGGGTGCGGGTTCGGATACGCAGTATTTT. Its translation is CASTLWGAGSDTQYF.

The genes are TRBV7-8 and TRBJ1-5, with 7 positions matching TRBD1. In germline, CDR1 is SGHVS, CDR2 FQNEAQ. With 5 bases clipped from V and 4 bases from J, the junction kept 8 bases outside the gene matches. CDR3 size: 15 residues. CDR3 coding DNA: TGTGCCAGCAGCCTGGGACAGCAAATTAATCAGCCCCAGCATTTT. Translating it yields CASSLGQQINQPQHF.

V and J are TRBV7-6 and TRBJ2-1; 14 bases fit TRBD2. V was pared by 6 bases and J by 5 bases, with 3 bases of the junction left unmatched. The V gene's germline CDR1 is SGHVS and CDR2 FNYEAQ. There are 15 residues in the CDR3. The CDR3 DNA is TGTGCCAGCAGTTGGACTAGCGGGGGGAACAATGAGCAGTTCTTC. It encodes CASSWTSGGNNEQFF.

The genes are TRBV9 and TRBJ2-7; TRBD1 matches at 9 bases. The CDR3 is made up of 14 amino acids. The trim removed 1 base at V and 6 bases at J, leaving 5 bases unmatched. Per the germline V gene, CDR1 is SGDLS and CDR2 is YYNGEE. The CDR3, as DNA: TGTGCCAGCAGCGTACTGGGACAGGGAGGCGAGCAGTACTTC. Its protein product is CASSVLGQGGEQYF.

V gene TRBV6-6 combines with J gene TRBJ2-1, with 9 bases aligning to TRBD2. V lost 8 bases, J lost 4 bases, and 9 bases stayed unmatched. Germline V gene sequence: CDR1 MNHNY, CDR2 SVGAGI (reference sequence). CDR3 length: 15 residues. The CDR3 DNA is TGTGCCAGCGCTAGACAGACTAGCGGTTACAATGAGCAGTTCTTC. It translates to CASARQTSGYNEQFF.

The CDR3 protein is CASSLAGGFGAGELFF. CDR3 bases: TGTGCCAGCAGCTTAGCGGGGGGCTTCGGTGCCGGGGAGCTGTTTTTT. The J gene is TRBJ2-2, the V gene TRBV7-2, with D perhaps given as TRBD1 or TRBD2 (6 bases each). V was cut by 0 bases and J by 6 bases, with 14 bases left in between. The CDR3 has 16 residues. Germline V lookup: CDR1 SGHTA, CDR2 FQGNSA.

This chain uses TRBV7-2 with TRBJ2-7; D remains ambiguous. Trimming shortened V by 1 base and J by 0 bases, and 10 bases separated the two germline ends. Germline V gene data show CDR1 as SGHTA and CDR2 as FQGNSA. The CDR3 extends over 15 amino acids. The CDR3 DNA is TGTGCCAGCAGCTTAGTAGCTGACGGCTCCTACGAGCAGTACTTC. Its translation is CASSLVADGSYEQYF.

The gene calls are TRBV5-1 and TRBJ1-4; 11 nucleotides match TRBD1. V trimming: 4 bases; J trimming: 7 bases; junction bases outside the gene matches: 3. CDR1 and CDR2 (germline): SGHRS, YFSETQ. This CDR3 has 14 amino acids. CDR3 DNA sequence: TGCGCCAGCAGCACGGGACAGGGGGGTGAAAAACTGTTTTTT. This sequence encodes CASSTGQGGEKLFF.

The chain links TRBV7-9 to TRBJ1-1; 8 bases agree with TRBD1. The germline CDR1 and CDR2 sequences are SEHNR and FQNEAQ (reference sequence). The CDR3 has 15 amino acids. The ends lost 1 base at V and 6 bases at J; junction bases unmatched: 7. CDR3 loop: CASSLVAGGVSEAFF. DNA of the CDR3: TGTGCCAGCAGCTTAGTGGCAGGGGGCGTCTCTGAAGCTTTCTTT.

This sequence joins TRBV27 and TRBJ2-1; D is tentatively TRBD1 or TRBD2 (5 bases each). Between the trimmed V and J ends, which lost 3 bases and 5 bases, there was a span of 14 bases. In germline, CDR1 is MNHEY, CDR2 SMNVEV (reference sequence). This CDR3 region has 15 residues. CDR3 amino acids: CASSFSGPRDNEQFF. The CDR3 DNA reads TGTGCCAGCAGTTTCTCGGGGCCCAGGGACAATGAGCAGTTCTTC.

This clone was detected only a few times. The chain carries TRBV2 and TRBJ1-1; D gene uncertain. This CDR3 spans 13 amino acids. The germline V gene encodes CDR1 SNHLY and CDR2 FYNNEI. V was clipped by 7 bases and J by 1 base, with 10 bases between them. The CDR3 bases are TGTGCCAGCATCGAACAGAGGAACACTGAAGCTTTCTTT. Amino acid sequence: CASIEQRNTEAFF.

The genes are TRBV27 and TRBJ2-5, with a possible D match to TRBD2 (7 bases). The V and J ends lost 4 bases and 0 bases respectively, with 21 bases between them. The CDR3 has 18 amino acids. Germline assignment: CDR1 MNHEY and CDR2 SMNVEV (reference sequence). CDR3 amino acids: CASSSSLKGGRYQETQYF. As DNA, the CDR3 is TGTGCCAGCAGTTCATCCCTCAAGGGGGGGCGGTACCAAGAGACCCAGTACTTC.

The chain is built from TRBV11-3 and TRBJ2-2; unclear D gene. The germline CDR1 and CDR2 sequences are SGHNT and YENEEA. This CDR3 is built from 12 residues. The germline V and J ends were trimmed by 6 bases and 8 bases, with 10 bases remaining between them. The CDR3 nucleotides are TGTGCCAGCAGTTGGGCATCTGGGGAGCTGTTTTTT. This translates into CASSWASGELFF.

The chain recombines TRBV5-1 with TRBJ1-1, with 7 bases identical to TRBD1. Looked up from germline, CDR1 is SGHRS and CDR2 is YFSETQ. Trimming took 0 bases from V and 3 from J; bases not matched to a gene: 11. The CDR3 runs 17 residues. Here the CDR3 DNA reads TGCGCCAGCAGCTTGGGTGTGAGGGGGCGGTTTGACACTGAAGCTTTCTTT. It encodes CASSLGVRGRFDTEAFF.

V is TRBV4-1 and J is TRBJ1-4, with D possibly TRBD1 on 5 matching bases. Between the trimmed V and J ends, which lost 1 base and 8 bases, there was a span of 11 bases. This CDR3 spans 14 amino acids. CDR1 is MGHRA and CDR2 is YSYEKL in the germline V gene. The CDR3 DNA sequence: TGCGCCAGCAGCCAAGGCCAGGGACGGGAAAAACTGTTTTTT. This gives the protein CASSQGQGREKLFF.

This chain joins TRBV6-5 and TRBJ1-2; D gene unclear. Germline V gives CDR1 MNHEY, CDR2 SVGAGI. The CDR3 consists of 13 residues. Trimming left V 5 bases short and J 0 bases short, with 7 bases between. In DNA form, the CDR3 reads TGTGCCAGCAGTGAATTCCCTAACTATGGCTACACCTTC. It yields the protein CASSEFPNYGYTF.

The genes are TRBV10-3 and TRBJ2-3; D remains ambiguous. Trimming took off 6 bases at V and 0 bases at J, with 7 bases between the two ends. CDR3 length: 13 residues. The germline gives CDR1 ENHRY, CDR2 SYGVKD. The CDR3 coding sequence is TGTGCCATCAGGCCTAGTAGCACAGATACGCAGTATTTT. As protein: CAIRPSSTDTQYF.

The CDR3 is CASSPPGLASEQYF. Written as DNA, the CDR3 is TGTGCCAGCTCACCACCGGGACTAGCGAGCGAGCAGTACTTC. The chain has TRBV18 and TRBJ2-7; 10 bases are a match to TRBD2. Germline CDR1 KGHSH, CDR2 LQKENI. V gave up 0 bases and J gave up 6 bases; unmatched junction bases: 2. The CDR3 is 14 amino acids.

The J gene is TRBJ2-5, the V gene TRBV5-1, with D perhaps given as TRBD1 or TRBD2 (5 bases each). The closer fit of TRBJ2-7 to the DNA end suggests the J call may be wrong. The length of the CDR3 is 14 residues. Germline V gene data show CDR1 as SGHRS and CDR2 as YFSETQ. CDR3 bases: TGCGCCAGCAGCTCCGGGACCCAATGGACCGAGCAGTACTTC. This sequence encodes CASSSGTQWTEQYF.

This clone was seen a few times. V gene TRBV6-5 combines with J gene TRBJ1-1; maybe TRBD1 (5 bases). Germline lookup yields CDR1 MNHEY and CDR2 SVGAGI. The CDR3 consists of 14 residues. V was shortened by 5 bases and J by 8 bases, with 18 bases between the two germline ends. CDR3 DNA: TGTGCCAGCAGTGGGCAGAAGGGGTGGAGAGAAGCTTTCTTT. Protein sequence: CASSGQKGWREAFF.

The rearrangement uses TRBV5-1 and TRBJ2-5; D uncertain. The CDR3 loop spans 13 amino acids. The germline V and J ends were trimmed by 4 bases and 5 bases, with 12 bases remaining between them. Germline V gene sequence: CDR1 SGHRS, CDR2 YFSETQ. CDR3 region: CASSAGMAETQYF. The CDR3 DNA reads as TGCGCCAGCAGCGCTGGGATGGCGGAGACCCAGTACTTC.

The gene calls are TRBV27 and TRBJ2-7, with 9 nucleotides matching TRBD1. Per the germline V gene, CDR1 is MNHEY and CDR2 is SMNVEV (reference sequence). This CDR3 contains 13 residues. V shed 4 bases, J shed 5 bases, and the junction held 3 bases outside the gene matches. CDR3 in DNA: TGTGCCAGCAGTTGGGGACAGGGAGACGAGCAGTACTTC. Its translation: CASSWGQGDEQYF.